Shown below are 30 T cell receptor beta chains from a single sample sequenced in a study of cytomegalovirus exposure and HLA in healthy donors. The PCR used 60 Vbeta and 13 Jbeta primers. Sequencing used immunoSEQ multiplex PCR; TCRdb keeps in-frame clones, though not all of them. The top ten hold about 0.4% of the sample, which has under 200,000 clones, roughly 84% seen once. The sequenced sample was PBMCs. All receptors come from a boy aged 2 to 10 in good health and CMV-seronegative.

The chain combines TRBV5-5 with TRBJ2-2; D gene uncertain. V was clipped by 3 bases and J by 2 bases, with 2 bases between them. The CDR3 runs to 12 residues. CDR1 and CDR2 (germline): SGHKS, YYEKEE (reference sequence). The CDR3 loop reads CASSSNTGELFF. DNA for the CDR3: TGTGCCAGCAGCTCTAACACCGGGGAGCTGTTTTTT. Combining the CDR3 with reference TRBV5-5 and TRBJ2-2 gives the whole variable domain DAGVTQSPTHLIKTRGQQVTLRCSPISGHKSVSWYQQVLGQGPQFIFQYYEKEERGRGNFPDRFSARQFPNYSSELNVNALLLGDSALYLCASSSNTGELFFGEGSRLTVL.

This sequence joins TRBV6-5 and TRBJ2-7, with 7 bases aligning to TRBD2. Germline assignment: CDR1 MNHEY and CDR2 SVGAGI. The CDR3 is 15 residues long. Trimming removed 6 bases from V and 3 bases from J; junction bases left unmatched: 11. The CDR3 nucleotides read TGTGCCAGCAGCCTTTCCGGGACTACCAACTACGAGCAGTACTTC. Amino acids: CASSLSGTTNYEQYF.

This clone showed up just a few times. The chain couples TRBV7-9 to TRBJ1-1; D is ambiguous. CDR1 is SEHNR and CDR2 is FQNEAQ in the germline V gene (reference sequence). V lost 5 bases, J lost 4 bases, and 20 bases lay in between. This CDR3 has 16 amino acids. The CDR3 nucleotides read TGTGCCAGCAGCCCTTATATGCTAAGGGAGGCCACTGAAGCTTTCTTT. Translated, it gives CASSPYMLREATEAFF.

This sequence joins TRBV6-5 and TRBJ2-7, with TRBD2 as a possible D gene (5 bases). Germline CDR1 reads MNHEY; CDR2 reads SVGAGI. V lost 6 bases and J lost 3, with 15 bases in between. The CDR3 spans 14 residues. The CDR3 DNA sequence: TGTGCCAGCAGACCCGAGATCGGGGACTACGAGCAGTACTTC. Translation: CASRPEIGDYEQYF.

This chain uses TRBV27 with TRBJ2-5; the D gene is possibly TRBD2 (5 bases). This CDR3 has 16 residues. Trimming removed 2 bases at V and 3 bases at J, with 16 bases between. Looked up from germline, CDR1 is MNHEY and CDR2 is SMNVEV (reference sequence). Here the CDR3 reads CASSLNRLAAEETQYF. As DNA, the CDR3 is TGTGCCAGCAGTTTAAACCGGCTAGCTGCAGAAGAGACCCAGTACTTC.

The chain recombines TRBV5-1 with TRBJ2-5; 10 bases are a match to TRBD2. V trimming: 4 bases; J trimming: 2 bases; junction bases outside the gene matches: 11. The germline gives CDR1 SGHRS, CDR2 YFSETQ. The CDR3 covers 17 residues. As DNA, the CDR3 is TGCGCCAGCAGCATTGGAGCGATAGCGGGGGGTCAAGAGACCCAGTACTTC. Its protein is CASSIGAIAGGQETQYF.

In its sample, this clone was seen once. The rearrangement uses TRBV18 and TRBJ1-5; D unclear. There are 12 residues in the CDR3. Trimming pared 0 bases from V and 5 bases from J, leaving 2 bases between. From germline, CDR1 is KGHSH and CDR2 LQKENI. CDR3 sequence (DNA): TGTGCCAGCTCACCACCCGATCAGCCCCAGCATTTT. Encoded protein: CASSPPDQPQHF. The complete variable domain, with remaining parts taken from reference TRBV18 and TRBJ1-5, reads NAGVMQNPRHLVRRRGQEARLRCSPMKGHSHVYWYRQLPEEGLKFMVYLQKENIIDESGMPKERFSAEFPKEGPSILRIQQVVRGDSAAYFCASSPPDQPQHFGDGTRLSIL.

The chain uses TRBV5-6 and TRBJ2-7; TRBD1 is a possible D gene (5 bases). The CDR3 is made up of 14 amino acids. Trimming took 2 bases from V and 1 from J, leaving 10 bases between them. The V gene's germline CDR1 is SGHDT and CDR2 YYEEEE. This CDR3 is CASSFWGLSYEQYF. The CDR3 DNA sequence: TGTGCCAGCAGCTTCTGGGGCCTTTCCTACGAGCAGTACTTC.

CDR3 sequence reads: CASSRTSGTVSEQFF. CDR3 nucleotides: TGTGCCAGCAGTAGGACTAGCGGGACGGTCTCTGAGCAGTTCTTC. V is TRBV6-1 and J is TRBJ2-1, with 12 bases aligning to TRBD2. CDR3 size: 15 residues. Losses at the gene ends were 5 bases for V and 9 bases for J; bases not matched to a gene: 8. The germline CDR1 and CDR2 sequences are MNHNS and SASEGT.

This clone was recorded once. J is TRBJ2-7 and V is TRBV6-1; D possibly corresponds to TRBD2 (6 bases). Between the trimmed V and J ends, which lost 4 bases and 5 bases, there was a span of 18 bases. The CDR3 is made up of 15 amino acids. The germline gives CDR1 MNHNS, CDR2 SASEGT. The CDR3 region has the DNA TGTGCCAGCAGTGGATTACAGACTAGTTCCCACGAGCAGTACTTC. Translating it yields CASSGLQTSSHEQYF.

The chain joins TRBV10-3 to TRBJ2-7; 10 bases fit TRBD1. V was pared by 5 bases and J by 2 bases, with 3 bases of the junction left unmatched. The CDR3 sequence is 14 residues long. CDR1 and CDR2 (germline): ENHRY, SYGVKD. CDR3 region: CAISSDRGPYEQYF. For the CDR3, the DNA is TGTGCCATCAGTTCAGACAGGGGGCCCTACGAGCAGTACTTC.

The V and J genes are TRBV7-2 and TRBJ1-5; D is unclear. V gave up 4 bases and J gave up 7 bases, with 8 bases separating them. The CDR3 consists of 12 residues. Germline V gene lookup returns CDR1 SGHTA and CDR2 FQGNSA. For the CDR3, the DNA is TGTGCCAGCAGCTCGAGGAACCAGCCCCAGCATTTT. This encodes CASSSRNQPQHF.

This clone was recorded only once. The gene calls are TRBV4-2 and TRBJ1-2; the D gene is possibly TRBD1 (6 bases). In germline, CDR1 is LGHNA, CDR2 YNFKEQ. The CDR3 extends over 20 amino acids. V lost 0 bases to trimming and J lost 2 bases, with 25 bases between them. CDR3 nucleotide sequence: TGTGCCAGCAGCCAAGAACGGGTTCCCCAGGGGCATAGTGGAAACTATGGCTACACCTTC. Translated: CASSQERVPQGHSGNYGYTF.

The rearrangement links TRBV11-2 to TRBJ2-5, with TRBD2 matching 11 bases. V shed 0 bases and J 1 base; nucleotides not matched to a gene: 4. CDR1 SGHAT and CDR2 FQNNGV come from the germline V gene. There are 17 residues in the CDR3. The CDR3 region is CASSLEVGLAAQETQYF. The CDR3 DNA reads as TGTGCCAGCAGCTTAGAGGTGGGACTAGCGGCCCAAGAGACCCAGTACTTC.

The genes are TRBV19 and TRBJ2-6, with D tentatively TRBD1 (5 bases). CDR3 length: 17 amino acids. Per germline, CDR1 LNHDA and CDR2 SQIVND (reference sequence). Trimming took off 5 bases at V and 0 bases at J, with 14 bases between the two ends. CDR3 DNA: TGTGCCAGTAGTGACAGTCCGCTATCCTCTGGGGCCAACGTCCTGACTTTC. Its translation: CASSDSPLSSGANVLTF.

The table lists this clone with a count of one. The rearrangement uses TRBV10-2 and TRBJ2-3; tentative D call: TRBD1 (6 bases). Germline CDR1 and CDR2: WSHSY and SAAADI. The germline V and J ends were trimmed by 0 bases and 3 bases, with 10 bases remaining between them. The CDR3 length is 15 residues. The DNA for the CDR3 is TGCGCCAGCAGTGAGTCAGGGGGTTATACAGATACGCAGTATTTT. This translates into CASSESGGYTDTQYF.

CDR3 nucleotides: TGTGCCAGCAGGAGGCGGCACTCCTACGAGCAGTACTTC. It yields the protein CASRRRHSYEQYF. The chain links TRBV27 to TRBJ2-7, with no clear D. The germline gives CDR1 MNHEY, CDR2 SMNVEV (reference sequence). Trimming stripped 6 bases from V and 0 bases from J, with 9 bases between. CDR3 length: 13 residues.

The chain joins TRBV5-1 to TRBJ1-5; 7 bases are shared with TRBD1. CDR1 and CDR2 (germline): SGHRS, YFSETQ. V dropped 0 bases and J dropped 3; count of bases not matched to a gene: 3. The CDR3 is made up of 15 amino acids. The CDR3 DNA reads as TGCGCCAGCAGCTTGGGACAGGGCTTCAATCAGCCCCAGCATTTT. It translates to CASSLGQGFNQPQHF.

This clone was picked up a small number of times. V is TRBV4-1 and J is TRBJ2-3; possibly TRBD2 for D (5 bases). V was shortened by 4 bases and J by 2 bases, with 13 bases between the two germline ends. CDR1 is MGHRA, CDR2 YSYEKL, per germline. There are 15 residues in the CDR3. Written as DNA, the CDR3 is TGCGCCAGCAGCCCGGGGAGTGGGGTCACAGATACGCAGTATTTT. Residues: CASSPGSGVTDTQYF.

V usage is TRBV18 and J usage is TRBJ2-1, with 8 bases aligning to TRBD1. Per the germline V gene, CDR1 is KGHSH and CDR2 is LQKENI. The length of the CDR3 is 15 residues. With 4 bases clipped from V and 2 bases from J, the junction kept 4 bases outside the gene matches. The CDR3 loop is CASSLDRGAYNEQFF. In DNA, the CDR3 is TGTGCCAGCTCACTCGACAGGGGTGCCTACAATGAGCAGTTCTTC.

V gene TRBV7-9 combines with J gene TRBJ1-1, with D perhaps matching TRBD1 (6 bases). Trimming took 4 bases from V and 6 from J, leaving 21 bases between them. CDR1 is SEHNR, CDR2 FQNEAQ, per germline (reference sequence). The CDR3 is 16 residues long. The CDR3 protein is CASSYERGAAGAEAFF. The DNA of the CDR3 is TGTGCCAGCAGCTACGAGCGGGGGGCAGCCGGCGCTGAAGCTTTCTTT.

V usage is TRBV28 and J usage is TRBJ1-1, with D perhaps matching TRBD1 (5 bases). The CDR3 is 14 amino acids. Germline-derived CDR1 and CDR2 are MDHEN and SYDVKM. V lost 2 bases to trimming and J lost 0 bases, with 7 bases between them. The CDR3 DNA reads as TGTGCCAGCAGTTTAGGGGCCCTGAACACTGAAGCTTTCTTT. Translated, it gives CASSLGALNTEAFF.

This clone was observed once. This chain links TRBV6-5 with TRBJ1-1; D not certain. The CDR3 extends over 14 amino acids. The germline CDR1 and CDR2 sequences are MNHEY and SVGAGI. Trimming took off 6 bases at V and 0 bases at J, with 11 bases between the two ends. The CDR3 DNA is TGTGCCAGCAGAACCAGGAGGATGAACACTGAAGCTTTCTTT. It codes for CASRTRRMNTEAFF.

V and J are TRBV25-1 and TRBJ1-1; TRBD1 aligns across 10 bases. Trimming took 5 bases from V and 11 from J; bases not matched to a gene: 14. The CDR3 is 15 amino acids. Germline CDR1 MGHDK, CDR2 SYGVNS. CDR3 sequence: CASSPSGQGDWNAFF. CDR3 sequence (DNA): TGTGCCAGCAGTCCTAGCGGACAGGGGGACTGGAATGCTTTCTTT.

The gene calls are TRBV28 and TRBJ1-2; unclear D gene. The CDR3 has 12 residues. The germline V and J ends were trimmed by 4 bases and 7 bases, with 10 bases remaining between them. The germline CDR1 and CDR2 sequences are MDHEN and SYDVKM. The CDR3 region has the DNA TGTGCCAGCAGTTCCCCCAGGTCTGGCTACACCTTC. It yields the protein CASSSPRSGYTF.

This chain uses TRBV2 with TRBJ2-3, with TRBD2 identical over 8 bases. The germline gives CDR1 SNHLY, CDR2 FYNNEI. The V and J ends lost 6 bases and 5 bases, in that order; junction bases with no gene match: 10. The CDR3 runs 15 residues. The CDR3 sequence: CASSPPSGSGDTQYF. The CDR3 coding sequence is TGTGCCAGCAGCCCCCCCAGCGGGAGCGGAGATACGCAGTATTTT.

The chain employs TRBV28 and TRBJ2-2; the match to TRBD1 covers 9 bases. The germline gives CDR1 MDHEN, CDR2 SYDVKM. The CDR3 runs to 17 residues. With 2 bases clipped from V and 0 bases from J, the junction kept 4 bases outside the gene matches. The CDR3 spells CASSLPYRGPNTGELFF. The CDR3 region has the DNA TGTGCCAGCAGTTTACCCTACAGGGGGCCGAACACCGGGGAGCTGTTTTTT. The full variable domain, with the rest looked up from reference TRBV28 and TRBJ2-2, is DVKVTQSSRYLVKRTGEKVFLECVQDMDHENMFWYRQDPGLGLRLIYFSYDVKMKEKGDIPEGYSVSREKKERFSLILESASTNQTSMYLCASSLPYRGPNTGELFFGEGSRLTVL.

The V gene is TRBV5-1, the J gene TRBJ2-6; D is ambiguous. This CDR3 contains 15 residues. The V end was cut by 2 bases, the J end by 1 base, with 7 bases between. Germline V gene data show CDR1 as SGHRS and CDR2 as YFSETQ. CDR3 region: CASSLLRSGANVLTF. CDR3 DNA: TGCGCCAGCAGCTTACTCAGGTCTGGGGCCAACGTCCTGACTTTC.

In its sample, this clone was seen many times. In DNA, the CDR3 is TGTGCCAGCAGTTACATGCCGACTGGCTACGAGCAGTACTTC. Amino acid sequence: CASSYMPTGYEQYF. This rearrangement joins TRBV6-6 to TRBJ2-7; D not certain. Germline values: CDR1 MNHNY, CDR2 SVGAGI (reference sequence). The CDR3 extends over 14 amino acids. Trimming cost V 2 bases and J 3 bases, with 11 bases left between them.

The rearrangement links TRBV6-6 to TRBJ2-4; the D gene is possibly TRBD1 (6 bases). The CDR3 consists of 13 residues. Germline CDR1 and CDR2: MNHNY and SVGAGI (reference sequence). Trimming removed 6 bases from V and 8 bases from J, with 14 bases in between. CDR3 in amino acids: CASSLQGGDIQYF. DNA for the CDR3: TGTGCCAGCAGCCTACAGGGTGGGGACATTCAGTACTTC.